The T cell receptor beta chain under discussion was sequenced for a study of shared clonotypes between healthy human individuals. The sample holds one count of this clone. The table came from immunoSEQ multiplex PCR; TCRdb's copy has only in-frame clones and leaves some out. The sample yields around 100,000 clones, about 67% seen once. Trimming stripped 5 bases from V and 5 bases from J, with 12 bases between. CDR3 length: 13 residues. Germline V gives CDR1 MNHNY, CDR2 SVGAGI (reference sequence). J is TRBJ2-5 and V is TRBV6-6; maybe TRBD2 (6 bases). The source material was memory CD8+ T cells sorted from blood. Documented subset: CD45RO+ cells pooled with CCR7-negative TemRA cells. This receptor was obtained from a woman in her 30s in good health. CDR3 coding DNA: TGTGCCAGCAGTGGGGGGTGGGAGGAGACCCAGTACTTC. This sequence encodes CASSGGWEETQYF.